Below are 10 T cell receptor beta chains sequenced from a single sample in a study of CD8 T cells in Susac syndrome. About 0.5 to 1 ug RNA was reverse transcribed with random hexamers. One entry per CDR3 protein results from TCRdb running MiXCR on the immunoSEQ multiplex PCR reads. The table lists roughly 120,000 distinct CDR3 sequences, around 94% of them singletons. The sequenced sample was CD4+ T cells from PBMCs. These receptors originate from a human donor with multiple sclerosis.

The V and J genes are TRBV6-5 and TRBJ1-1; the D is unclear. The V gene lost 0 bases and the J gene lost 0 bases, with 14 bases spanning the gap. There are 17 residues in the CDR3. Germline CDR1 reads MNHEY; CDR2 reads SVGAGI. In DNA, the CDR3 is TGTGCCAGCAGTTACTCGACGAGACACAAAATGAACACTGAAGCTTTCTTT. It is translated as CASSYSTRHKMNTEAFF.

This clonotype was recorded only once. J is TRBJ2-2 and V is TRBV9; D possibly uses TRBD1 or TRBD2 (7 bases each). The CDR3 totals 16 residues. Trimming left V 4 bases short and J 0 bases short, with 13 bases between. CDR1 is SGDLS and CDR2 is YYNGEE in the germline V gene. The CDR3 DNA sequence: TGTGCCAGCAGCCCCAGGGGGGGTACGAACACCGGGGAGCTGTTTTTT. Translating it yields CASSPRGGTNTGELFF.

CDR3 sequence (DNA): TGTGCCAGCAGCTTGGTCGGGGCAGGGAGGGGGAACACTGAAGCTTTCTTT. As protein: CASSLVGAGRGNTEAFF. This sequence joins TRBV5-6 and TRBJ1-1; TRBD1 might be the D (5 bases). The CDR3 sequence is 17 residues long. V was trimmed by 0 bases and J by 1 base, leaving 16 bases between them. CDR1 is SGHDT and CDR2 is YYEEEE in the germline V gene.

This chain joins TRBV19 and TRBJ2-2; D uncertain. Looked up from germline, CDR1 is LNHDA and CDR2 is SQIVND (reference sequence). This CDR3 contains 15 residues. Trimming took 2 bases from V and 6 from J, leaving 13 bases between them. The CDR3 reads CASSIPAGEAGELFF. CDR3 nucleotides: TGTGCCAGTAGTATACCCGCAGGCGAGGCCGGGGAGCTGTTTTTT.

The CDR3 is CASSSLGSGDQPQHF. DNA for the CDR3: TGTGCCAGCAGTTCCCTCGGGTCGGGGGATCAGCCCCAGCATTTT. The chain has TRBV12-3 or TRBV12-4 and TRBJ1-5; D is possibly TRBD1 (5 bases). The CDR3 totals 15 residues. The V end was cut by 4 bases, the J end by 5 bases, with 15 bases between.

This chain joins TRBV7-2 and TRBJ1-1; the D gene is possibly TRBD1 (5 bases). V lost 3 bases and J 2 bases, leaving 7 bases between the germline ends. The CDR3 extends over 13 amino acids. Looked up from germline, CDR1 is SGHTA and CDR2 is FQGNSA. This CDR3 is CASSLTVNTEAFF. The CDR3 DNA is TGTGCCAGCAGCTTGACAGTTAACACTGAAGCTTTCTTT.

The chain joins TRBV7-2 to TRBJ1-5, with D hard to call. Germline CDR1 SGHTA, CDR2 FQGNSA. The V end lost 4 bases, the J end lost 1 base, and 11 bases lay between the germline ends. This CDR3 spans 15 amino acids. CDR3 sequence reads: CASSSSWASNQPQHF. Here the CDR3 DNA reads TGTGCCAGCAGCTCCAGCTGGGCGAGCAATCAGCCCCAGCATTTT.

In this sample, this clonotype turned up once. The CDR3 nucleotides are TGTGCCAGCAGCTCTGCTCGTAAAGAGACCCAGTACTTC. The encoded protein is CASSSARKETQYF. The V call is TRBV7-8, the J call TRBJ2-5, with D unclear. Germline CDR1 and CDR2: SGHVS and FQNEAQ. CDR3 size: 13 residues. The V end was cut by 4 bases, the J end by 3 bases, with 9 bases between.

CDR3: CASTTNRDSPLHF. CDR3 bases: TGTGCCAGTACCACTAACAGGGATTCACCCCTCCACTTT. The chain carries TRBV19 and TRBJ1-6, with a tentative D call TRBD1 (6 bases). This CDR3 is built from 13 residues. CDR1 and CDR2 (germline): LNHDA, SQIVND (reference sequence). V shed 7 bases and J shed 8 bases, with 12 bases lying between them.

The chain carries TRBV27 and TRBJ2-6; D perhaps matches TRBD2 (5 bases). The V gene lost 3 bases and the J gene lost 3 bases, with 6 bases spanning the gap. This CDR3 contains 14 residues. Germline assignment: CDR1 MNHEY and CDR2 SMNVEV (reference sequence). CDR3 DNA: TGTGCCAGCAGTTTCGGGGTTGGGGCCAACGTCCTGACTTTC. Its protein product is CASSFGVGANVLTF.